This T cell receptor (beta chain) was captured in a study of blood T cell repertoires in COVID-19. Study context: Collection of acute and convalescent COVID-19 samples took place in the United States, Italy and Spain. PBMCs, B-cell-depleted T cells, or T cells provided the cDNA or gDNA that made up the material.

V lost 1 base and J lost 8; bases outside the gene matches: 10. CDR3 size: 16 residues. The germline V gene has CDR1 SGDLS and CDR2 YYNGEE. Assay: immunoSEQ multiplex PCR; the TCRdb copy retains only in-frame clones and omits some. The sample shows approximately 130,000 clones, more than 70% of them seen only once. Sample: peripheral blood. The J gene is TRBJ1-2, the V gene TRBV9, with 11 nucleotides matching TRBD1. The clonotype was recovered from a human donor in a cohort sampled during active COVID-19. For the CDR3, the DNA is TGTGCCAGCAGCGTACGGACAGGGGGCGCAATAGAGGGCTACACCTTC. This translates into CASSVRTGGAIEGYTF.